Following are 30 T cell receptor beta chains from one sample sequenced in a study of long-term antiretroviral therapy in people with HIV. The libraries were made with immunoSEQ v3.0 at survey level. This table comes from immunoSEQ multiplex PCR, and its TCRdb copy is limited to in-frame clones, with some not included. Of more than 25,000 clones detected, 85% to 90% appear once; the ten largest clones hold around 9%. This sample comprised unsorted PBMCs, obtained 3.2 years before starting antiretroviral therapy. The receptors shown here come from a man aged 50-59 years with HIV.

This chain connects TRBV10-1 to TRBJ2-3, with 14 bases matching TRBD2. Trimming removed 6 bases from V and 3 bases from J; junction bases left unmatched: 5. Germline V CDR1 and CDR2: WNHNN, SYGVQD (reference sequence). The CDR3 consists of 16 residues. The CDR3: CASSSGTSGSTDTQYF. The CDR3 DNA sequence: TGCGCCAGCAGCTCCGGGACTAGCGGGAGTACAGATACGCAGTATTTT.

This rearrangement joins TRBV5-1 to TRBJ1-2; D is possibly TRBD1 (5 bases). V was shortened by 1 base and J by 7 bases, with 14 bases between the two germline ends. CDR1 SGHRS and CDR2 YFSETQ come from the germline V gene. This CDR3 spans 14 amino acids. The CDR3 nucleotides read TGCGCCAGCAGCTTGATGTGGCAGGGTGGTGGCTACACCTTC. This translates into CASSLMWQGGGYTF.

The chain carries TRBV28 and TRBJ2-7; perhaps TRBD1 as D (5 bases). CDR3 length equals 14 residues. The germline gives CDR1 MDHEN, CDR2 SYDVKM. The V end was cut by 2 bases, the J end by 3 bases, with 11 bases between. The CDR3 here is CASSLVGQIYEQYF. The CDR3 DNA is TGTGCCAGCAGTTTAGTAGGACAAATCTACGAGCAGTACTTC. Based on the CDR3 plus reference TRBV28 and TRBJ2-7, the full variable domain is DVKVTQSSRYLVKRTGEKVFLECVQDMDHENMFWYRQDPGLGLRLIYFSYDVKMKEKGDIPEGYSVSREKKERFSLILESASTNQTSMYLCASSLVGQIYEQYFGPGTRLTVT.

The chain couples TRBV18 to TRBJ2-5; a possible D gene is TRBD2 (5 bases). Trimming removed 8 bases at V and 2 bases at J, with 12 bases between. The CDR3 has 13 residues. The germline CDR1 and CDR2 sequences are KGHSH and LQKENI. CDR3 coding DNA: TGTGCCAGCCAAACTGGGAGTCAAGAGACCCAGTACTTC. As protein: CASQTGSQETQYF. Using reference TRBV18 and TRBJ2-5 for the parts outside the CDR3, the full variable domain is NAGVMQNPRHLVRRRGQEARLRCSPMKGHSHVYWYRQLPEEGLKFMVYLQKENIIDESGMPKERFSAEFPKEGPSILRIQQVVRGDSAAYFCASQTGSQETQYFGPGTRLLVL.

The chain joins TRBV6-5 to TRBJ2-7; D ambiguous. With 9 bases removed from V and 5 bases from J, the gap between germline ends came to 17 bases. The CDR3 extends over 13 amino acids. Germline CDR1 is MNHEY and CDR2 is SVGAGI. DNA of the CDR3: TGTGCCAGTAAAAGGACCCAGGCGGACGAGCAGTACTTC. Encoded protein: CASKRTQADEQYF.

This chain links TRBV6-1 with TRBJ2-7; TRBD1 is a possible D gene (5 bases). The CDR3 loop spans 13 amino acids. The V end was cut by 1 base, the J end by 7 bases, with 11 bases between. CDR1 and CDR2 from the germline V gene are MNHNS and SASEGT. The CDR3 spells CASSEEGLREQYF. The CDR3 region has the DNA TGTGCCAGCAGTGAAGAGGGGCTCAGGGAGCAGTACTTC.

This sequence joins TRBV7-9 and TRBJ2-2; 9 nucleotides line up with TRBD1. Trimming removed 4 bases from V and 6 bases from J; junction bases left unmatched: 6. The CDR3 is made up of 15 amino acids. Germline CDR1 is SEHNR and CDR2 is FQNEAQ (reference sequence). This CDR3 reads CASSSPGQGAGELFF. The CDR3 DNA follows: TGTGCCAGCAGCTCTCCGGGACAGGGAGCCGGGGAGCTGTTTTTT.

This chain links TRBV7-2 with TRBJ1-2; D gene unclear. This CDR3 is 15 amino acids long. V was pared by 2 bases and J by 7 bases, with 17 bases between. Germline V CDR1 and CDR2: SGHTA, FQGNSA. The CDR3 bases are TGTGCCAGCAGCTTATTTTTTCGGGTTGAAGCTGGCTACACCTTC. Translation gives CASSLFFRVEAGYTF.

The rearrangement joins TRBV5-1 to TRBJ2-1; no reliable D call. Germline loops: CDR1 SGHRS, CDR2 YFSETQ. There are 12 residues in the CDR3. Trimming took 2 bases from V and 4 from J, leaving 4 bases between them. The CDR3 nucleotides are TGCGCCAGCAGCTTCCTATACAATGAGCAGTTCTTC. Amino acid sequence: CASSFLYNEQFF.

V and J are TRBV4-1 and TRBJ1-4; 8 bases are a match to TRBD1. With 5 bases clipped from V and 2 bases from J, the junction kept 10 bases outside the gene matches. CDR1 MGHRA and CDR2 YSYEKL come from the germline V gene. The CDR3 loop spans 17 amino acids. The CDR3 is CASSVSPRTGTNEKLFF. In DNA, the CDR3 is TGCGCCAGCAGCGTCAGTCCGCGGACAGGGACTAATGAAAAACTGTTTTTT.

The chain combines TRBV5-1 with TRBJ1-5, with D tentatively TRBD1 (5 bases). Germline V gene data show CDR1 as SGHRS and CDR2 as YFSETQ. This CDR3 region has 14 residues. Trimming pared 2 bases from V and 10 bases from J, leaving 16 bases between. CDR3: CASSLGAGPEPQHF. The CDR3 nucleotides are TGCGCCAGCAGCTTAGGGGCAGGCCCCGAACCCCAGCATTTT.

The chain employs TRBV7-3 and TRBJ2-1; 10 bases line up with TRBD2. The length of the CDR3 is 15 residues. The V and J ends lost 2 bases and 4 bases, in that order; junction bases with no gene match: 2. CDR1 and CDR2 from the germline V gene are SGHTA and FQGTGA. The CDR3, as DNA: TGTGCCAGCAGCTTATCTAGCGGGGGTTACAATGAGCAGTTCTTC. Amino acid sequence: CASSLSSGGYNEQFF.

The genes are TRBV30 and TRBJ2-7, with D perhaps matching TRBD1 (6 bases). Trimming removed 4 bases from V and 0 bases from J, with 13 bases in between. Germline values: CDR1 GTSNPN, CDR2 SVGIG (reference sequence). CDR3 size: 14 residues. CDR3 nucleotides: TGTGCCTGGAAAGGGGGAGTTGGCTCCTACGAGCAGTACTTC. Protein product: CAWKGGVGSYEQYF.

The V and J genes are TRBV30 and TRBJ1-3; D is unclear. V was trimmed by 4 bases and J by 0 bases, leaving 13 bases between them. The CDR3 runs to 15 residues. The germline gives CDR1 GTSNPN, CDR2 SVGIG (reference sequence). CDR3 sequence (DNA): TGTGCCTGGATGTTGGGCGGACGCTCTGGAAACACCATATATTTT. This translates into CAWMLGGRSGNTIYF.

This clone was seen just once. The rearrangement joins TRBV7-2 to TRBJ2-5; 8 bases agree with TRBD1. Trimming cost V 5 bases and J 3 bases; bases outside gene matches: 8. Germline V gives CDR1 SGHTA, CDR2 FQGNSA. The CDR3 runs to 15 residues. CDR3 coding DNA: TGTGCCAGCAGCCCCTCCCCGACAGGGGAAGAGACCCAGTACTTC. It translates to CASSPSPTGEETQYF.

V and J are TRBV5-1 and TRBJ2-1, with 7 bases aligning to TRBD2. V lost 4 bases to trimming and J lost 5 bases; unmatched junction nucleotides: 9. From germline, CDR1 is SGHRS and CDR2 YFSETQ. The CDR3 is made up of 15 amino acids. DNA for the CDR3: TGCGCCAGCAGCCCCCAGGGAGGGCTGAACAATGAGCAGTTCTTC. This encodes CASSPQGGLNNEQFF. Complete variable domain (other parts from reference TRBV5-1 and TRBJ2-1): KAGVTQTPRYLIKTRGQQVTLSCSPISGHRSVSWYQQTPGQGLQFLFEYFSETQRNKGNFPGRFSGRQFSNSRSEMNVSTLELGDSALYLCASSPQGGLNNEQFFGPGTRLTVL.

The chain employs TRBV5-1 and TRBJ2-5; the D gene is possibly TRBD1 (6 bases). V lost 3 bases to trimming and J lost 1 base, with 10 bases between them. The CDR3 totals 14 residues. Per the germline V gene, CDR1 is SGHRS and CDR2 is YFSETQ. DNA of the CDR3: TGCGCCAGCAGCTCCCAGGGGCCCCAAGAGACCCAGTACTTC. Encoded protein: CASSSQGPQETQYF.

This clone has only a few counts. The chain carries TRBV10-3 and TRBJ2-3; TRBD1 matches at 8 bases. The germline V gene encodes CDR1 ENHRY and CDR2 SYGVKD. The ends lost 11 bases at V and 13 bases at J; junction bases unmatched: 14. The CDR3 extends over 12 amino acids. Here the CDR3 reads CAVGDTGGFEYF. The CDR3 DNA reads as TGTGCCGTAGGAGATACAGGGGGATTCGAGTATTTT.

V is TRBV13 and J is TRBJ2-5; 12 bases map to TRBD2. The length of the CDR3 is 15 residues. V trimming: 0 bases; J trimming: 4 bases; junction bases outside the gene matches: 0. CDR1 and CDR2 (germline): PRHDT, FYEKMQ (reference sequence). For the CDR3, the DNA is TGTGCCAGCAGCTTAGGGACTAGCGGGGGAGAGACCCAGTACTTC. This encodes CASSLGTSGGETQYF.

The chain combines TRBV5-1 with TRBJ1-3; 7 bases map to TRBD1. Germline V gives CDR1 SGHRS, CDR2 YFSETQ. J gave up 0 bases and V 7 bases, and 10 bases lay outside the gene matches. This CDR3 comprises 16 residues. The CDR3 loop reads CASGRQGSSSGNTIYF. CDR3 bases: TGCGCCAGCGGAAGACAGGGATCCAGCTCTGGAAACACCATATATTTT.

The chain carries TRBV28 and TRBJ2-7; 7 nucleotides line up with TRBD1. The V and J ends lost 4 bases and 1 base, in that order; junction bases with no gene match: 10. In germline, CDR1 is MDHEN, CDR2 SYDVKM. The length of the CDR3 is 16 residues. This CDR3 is CASSSPGTAASYEQYF. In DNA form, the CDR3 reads TGTGCCAGCAGTTCCCCCGGGACAGCTGCTTCCTACGAGCAGTACTTC.

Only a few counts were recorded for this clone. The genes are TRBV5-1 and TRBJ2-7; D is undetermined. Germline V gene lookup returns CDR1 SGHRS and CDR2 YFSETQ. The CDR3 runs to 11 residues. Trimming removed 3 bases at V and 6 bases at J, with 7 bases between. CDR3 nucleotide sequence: TGCGCCAGCAGCTCCATCAGCGAGCAGTACTTC. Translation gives CASSSISEQYF.

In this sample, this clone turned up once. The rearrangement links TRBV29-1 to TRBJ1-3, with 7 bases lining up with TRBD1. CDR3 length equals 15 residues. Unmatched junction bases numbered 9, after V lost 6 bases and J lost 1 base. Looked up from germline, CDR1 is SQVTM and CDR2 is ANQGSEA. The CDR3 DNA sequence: TGCAGCGTCCGACAGGGTTGGAGTTCTGGAAACACCATATATTTT. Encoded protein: CSVRQGWSSGNTIYF.

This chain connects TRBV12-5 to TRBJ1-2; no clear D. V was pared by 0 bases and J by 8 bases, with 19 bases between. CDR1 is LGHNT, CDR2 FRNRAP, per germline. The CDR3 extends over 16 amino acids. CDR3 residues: CASGLVLPLPIRGYTF. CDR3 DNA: TGTGCTAGTGGTTTGGTACTACCGCTTCCAATAAGGGGCTACACCTTC.

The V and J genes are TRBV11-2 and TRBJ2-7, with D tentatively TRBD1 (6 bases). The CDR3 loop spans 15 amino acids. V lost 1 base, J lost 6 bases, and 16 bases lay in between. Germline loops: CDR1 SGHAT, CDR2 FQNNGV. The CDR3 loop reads CASSLVSRGRGEQYF. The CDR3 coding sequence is TGTGCCAGCAGCTTAGTCTCCAGGGGCAGAGGCGAGCAGTACTTC.

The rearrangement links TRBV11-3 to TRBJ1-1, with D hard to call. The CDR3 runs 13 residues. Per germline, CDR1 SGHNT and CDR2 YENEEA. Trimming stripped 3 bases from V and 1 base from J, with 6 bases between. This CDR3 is CASSFEGNTEAFF. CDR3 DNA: TGTGCCAGCAGCTTTGAAGGGAACACTGAAGCTTTCTTT.

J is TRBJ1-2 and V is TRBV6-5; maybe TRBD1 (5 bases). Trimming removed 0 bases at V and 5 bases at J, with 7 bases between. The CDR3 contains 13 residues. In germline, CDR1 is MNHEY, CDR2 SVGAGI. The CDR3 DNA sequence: TGTGCCAGCAGTTACTCGAGGGGATATGGCTACACCTTC. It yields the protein CASSYSRGYGYTF.

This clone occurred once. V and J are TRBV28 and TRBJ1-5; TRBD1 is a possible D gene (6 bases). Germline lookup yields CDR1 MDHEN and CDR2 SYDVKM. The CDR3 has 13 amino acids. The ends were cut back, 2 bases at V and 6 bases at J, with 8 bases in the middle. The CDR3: CASSLRGVQPQHF. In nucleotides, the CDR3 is TGTGCCAGCAGTTTAAGGGGGGTTCAGCCCCAGCATTTT.

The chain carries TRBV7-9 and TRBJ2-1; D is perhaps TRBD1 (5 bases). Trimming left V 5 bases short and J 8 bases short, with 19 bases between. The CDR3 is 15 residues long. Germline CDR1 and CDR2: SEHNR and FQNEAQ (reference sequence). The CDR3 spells CASSPPGARFDEQFF. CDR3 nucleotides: TGTGCCAGCAGCCCCCCTGGGGCCCGGTTCGATGAGCAGTTCTTC.

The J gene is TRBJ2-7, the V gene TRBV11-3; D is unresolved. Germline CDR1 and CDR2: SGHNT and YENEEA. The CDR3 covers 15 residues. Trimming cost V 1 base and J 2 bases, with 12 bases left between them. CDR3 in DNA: TGTGCCAGCAGCTTAGCATGGGGTCCTACCTACGAGCAGTACTTC. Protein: CASSLAWGPTYEQYF.